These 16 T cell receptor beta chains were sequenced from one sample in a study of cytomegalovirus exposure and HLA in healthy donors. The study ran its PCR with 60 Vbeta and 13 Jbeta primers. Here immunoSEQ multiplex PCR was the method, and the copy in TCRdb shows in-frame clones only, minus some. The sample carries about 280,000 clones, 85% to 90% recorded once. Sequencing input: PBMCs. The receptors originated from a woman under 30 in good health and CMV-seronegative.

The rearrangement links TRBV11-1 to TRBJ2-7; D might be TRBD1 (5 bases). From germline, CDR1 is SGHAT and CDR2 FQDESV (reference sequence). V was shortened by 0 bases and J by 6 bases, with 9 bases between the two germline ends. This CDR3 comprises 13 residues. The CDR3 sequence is CASSLARRGEQYF. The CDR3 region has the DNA TGTGCCAGCAGCTTAGCGCGAAGGGGCGAGCAGTACTTC.

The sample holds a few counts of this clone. Here the CDR3 DNA reads TGTGCCAGCAGCTTAGGCGGGACTCAGCCCCAGCATTTT. This sequence encodes CASSLGGTQPQHF. The chain joins TRBV5-6 to TRBJ1-5; D is perhaps TRBD1 (5 bases). Trimming took 2 bases from V and 6 from J, leaving 9 bases between them. CDR3 length equals 13 residues. Germline V gene data show CDR1 as SGHDT and CDR2 as YYEEEE.

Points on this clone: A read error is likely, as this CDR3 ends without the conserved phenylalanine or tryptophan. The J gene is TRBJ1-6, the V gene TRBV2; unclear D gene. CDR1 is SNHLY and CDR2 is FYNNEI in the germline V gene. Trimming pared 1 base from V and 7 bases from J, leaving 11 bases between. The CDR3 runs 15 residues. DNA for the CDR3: TGTGCCAGCAGTGAAGTCGGGTCCGGGAATTCACCCCTCCACCTT. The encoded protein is CASSEVGSGNSPLHL.

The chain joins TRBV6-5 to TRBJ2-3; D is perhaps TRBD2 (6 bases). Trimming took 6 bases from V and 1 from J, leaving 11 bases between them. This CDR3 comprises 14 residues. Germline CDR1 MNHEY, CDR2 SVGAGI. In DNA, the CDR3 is TGTGCCAGCAGACGGGAGTTAGGCACAGATACGCAGTATTTT. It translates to CASRRELGTDTQYF.

CDR3 loop: CATTDSSSPLHF. Written as DNA, the CDR3 is TGTGCCACAACGGACAGTTCTTCACCCCTCCACTTT. The V call is TRBV15, the J call TRBJ1-6, with a possible D match to TRBD1 (6 bases). With 9 bases removed from V and 9 bases from J, the gap between germline ends came to 12 bases. CDR1 is LNHNV, CDR2 YYDKDF, per germline (reference sequence). There are 12 residues in the CDR3.

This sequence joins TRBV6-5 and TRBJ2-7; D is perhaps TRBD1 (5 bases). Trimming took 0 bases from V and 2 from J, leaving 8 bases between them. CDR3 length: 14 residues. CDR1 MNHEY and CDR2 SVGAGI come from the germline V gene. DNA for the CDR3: TGTGCCAGCAGTTACTCTGGGGCTCCCTACGAGCAGTACTTC. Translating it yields CASSYSGAPYEQYF.

The CDR3 sequence: CASSPRQGTANEQFF. DNA of the CDR3: TGTGCCAGCAGTCCTCGACAGGGGACGGCCAATGAGCAGTTCTTC. J is TRBJ2-1 and V is TRBV6-5, with 8 bases aligning to TRBD1. V dropped 5 bases and J dropped 6; count of bases not matched to a gene: 9. Germline assignment: CDR1 MNHEY and CDR2 SVGAGI. The CDR3 runs to 15 residues.

CDR3 DNA sequence: TGTGCCAGCAGTTACGGGACTGCGCCAGATACGCAGTATTTT. It encodes CASSYGTAPDTQYF. This chain uses TRBV6-6 with TRBJ2-3; D possibly corresponds to TRBD2 (6 bases). CDR3 length: 14 residues. Deletions cut 2 bases from V and 4 bases from J, with 10 bases between. The germline V gene has CDR1 MNHNY and CDR2 SVGAGI (reference sequence).

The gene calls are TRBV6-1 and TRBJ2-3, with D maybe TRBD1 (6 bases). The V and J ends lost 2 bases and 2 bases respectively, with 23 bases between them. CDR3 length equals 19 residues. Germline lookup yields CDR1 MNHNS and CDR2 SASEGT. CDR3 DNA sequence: TGTGCCAGCAGTGAAAGGGGACAAGCTTACGGTCCCCACACAGATACGCAGTATTTT. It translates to CASSERGQAYGPHTDTQYF.

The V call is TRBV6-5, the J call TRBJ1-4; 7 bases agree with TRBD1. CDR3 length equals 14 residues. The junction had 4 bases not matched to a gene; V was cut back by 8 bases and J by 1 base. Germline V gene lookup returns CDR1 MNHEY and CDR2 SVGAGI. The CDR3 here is CASADRETNEKLFF. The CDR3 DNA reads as TGTGCCAGCGCCGACAGGGAAACTAATGAAAAACTGTTTTTT.

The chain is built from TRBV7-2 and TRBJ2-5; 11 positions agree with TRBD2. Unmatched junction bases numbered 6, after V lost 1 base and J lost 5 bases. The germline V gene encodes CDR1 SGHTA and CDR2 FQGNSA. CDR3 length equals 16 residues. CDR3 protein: CASSLVAGGNGETQYF. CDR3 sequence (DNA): TGTGCCAGCAGCTTAGTAGCGGGGGGGAACGGGGAGACCCAGTACTTC.

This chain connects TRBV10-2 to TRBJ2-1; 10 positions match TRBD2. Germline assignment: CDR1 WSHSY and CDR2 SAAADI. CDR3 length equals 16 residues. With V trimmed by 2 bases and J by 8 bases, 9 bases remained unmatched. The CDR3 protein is CASSEPERGGGDEQFF. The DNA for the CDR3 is TGCGCCAGCAGTGAGCCGGAGCGGGGGGGTGGGGATGAGCAGTTCTTC.

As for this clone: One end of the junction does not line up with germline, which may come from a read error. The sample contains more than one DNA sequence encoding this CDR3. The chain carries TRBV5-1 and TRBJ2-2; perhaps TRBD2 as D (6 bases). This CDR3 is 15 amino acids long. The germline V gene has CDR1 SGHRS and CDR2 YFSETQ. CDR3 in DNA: TGCGCCAGCAGCTTGGCGGGGGAGAGAACCGGGGAGCTGTTTTTC. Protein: CASSLAGERTGELFF.

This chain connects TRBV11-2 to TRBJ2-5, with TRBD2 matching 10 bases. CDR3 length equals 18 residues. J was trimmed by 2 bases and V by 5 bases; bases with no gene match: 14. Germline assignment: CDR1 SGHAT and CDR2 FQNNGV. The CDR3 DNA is TGTGCCAGCAGCCACGACTGGGCAGGACTAGCGGCGCAAGAGACCCAGTACTTC. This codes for CASSHDWAGLAAQETQYF.

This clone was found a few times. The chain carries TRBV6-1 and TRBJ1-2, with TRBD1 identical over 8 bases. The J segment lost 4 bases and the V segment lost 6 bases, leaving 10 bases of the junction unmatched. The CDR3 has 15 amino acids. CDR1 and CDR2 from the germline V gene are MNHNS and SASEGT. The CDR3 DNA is TGTGCCAGCAGCCCCTTGACAGGGGCCCCCTATGGCTACACCTTC. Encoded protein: CASSPLTGAPYGYTF.

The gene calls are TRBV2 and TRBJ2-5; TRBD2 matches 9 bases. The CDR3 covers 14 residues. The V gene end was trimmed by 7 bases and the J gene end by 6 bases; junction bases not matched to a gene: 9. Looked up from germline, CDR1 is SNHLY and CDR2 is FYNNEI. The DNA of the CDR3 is TGTGCCAGCAACCCGCGGGGGGGCGGGAAGACCCAGTACTTC. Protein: CASNPRGGGKTQYF. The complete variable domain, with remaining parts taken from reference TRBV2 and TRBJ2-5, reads EPEVTQTPSHQVTQMGQEVILRCVPISNHLYFYWYRQILGQKVEFLVSFYNNEISEKSEIFDDQFSVERPDGSNFTLKIRSTKLEDSAMYFCASNPRGGGKTQYFGPGTRLLVL.